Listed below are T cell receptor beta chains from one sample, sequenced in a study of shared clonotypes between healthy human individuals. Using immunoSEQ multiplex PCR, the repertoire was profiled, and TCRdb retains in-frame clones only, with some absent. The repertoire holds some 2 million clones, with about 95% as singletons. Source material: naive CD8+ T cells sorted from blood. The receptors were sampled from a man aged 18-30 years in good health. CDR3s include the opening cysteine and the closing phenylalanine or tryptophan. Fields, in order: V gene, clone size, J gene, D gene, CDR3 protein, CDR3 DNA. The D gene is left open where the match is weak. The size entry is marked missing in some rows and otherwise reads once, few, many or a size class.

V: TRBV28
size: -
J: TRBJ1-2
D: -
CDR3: CASSSGDNHGYTF
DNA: TGTGCCAGCAGTTCCGGGGACAACCATGGCTACACCTTC

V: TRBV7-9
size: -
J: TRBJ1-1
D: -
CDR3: CASSLIDTEAFF
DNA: TGTGCCAGCAGCTTAATCGACACTGAAGCTTTCTTT

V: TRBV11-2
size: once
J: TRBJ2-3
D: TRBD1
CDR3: CASSLTYGDSSTDTQYF
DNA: TGTGCCAGCAGCCTAACCTATGGGGACAGCAGCACAGATACGCAGTATTTT

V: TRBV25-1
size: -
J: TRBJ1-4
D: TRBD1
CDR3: CASSEWGQIEEKLFF
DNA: TGTGCCAGCAGTGAATGGGGACAGATCGAGGAAAAACTGTTTTTT

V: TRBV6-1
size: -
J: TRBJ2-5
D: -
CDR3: CASSRTGRETQYF
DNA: TGTGCCAGCAGTCGTACAGGGCGAGAGACCCAGTACTTC

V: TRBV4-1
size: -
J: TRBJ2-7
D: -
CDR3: CASSQDNRGASYEQYF
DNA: TGCGCCAGCAGCCAAGATAATCGGGGGGCCTCCTACGAGCAGTACTTC

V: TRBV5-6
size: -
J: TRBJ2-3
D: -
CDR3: CASSLGGNLDTQYF
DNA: TGTGCCAGCAGCTTAGGAGGCAACTTAGATACGCAGTATTTT

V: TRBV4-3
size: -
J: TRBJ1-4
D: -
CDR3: CASSPVPGHATTNEKLFF
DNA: TGCGCCAGCAGCCCCGTTCCGGGACATGCTACAACTAATGAAAAACTGTTTTTT

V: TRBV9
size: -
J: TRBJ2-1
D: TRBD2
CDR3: CASSVENSGSIYNEQFF
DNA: TGTGCCAGCAGCGTAGAGAATAGCGGGAGTATCTACAATGAGCAGTTCTTC

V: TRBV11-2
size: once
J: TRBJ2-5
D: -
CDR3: CASSETLATETQYF
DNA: TGTGCCAGCAGTGAAACCCTAGCGACAGAGACCCAGTACTTC

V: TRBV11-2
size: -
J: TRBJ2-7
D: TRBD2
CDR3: CASSLVLAGVYEQYF
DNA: TGTGCCAGCAGCTTAGTACTAGCGGGAGTATACGAGCAGTACTTC

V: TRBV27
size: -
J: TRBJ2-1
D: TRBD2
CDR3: CASSGLAGLNEQFF
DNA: TGTGCCAGCAGTGGGCTAGCGGGTTTGAATGAGCAGTTCTTC

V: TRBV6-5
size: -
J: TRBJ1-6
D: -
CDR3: CASSYTRQRDNSPLHF
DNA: TGTGCCAGCAGTTACACGCGTCAGAGAGATAATTCACCCCTCCACTTT

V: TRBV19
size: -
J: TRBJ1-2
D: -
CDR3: CASSIDSDYGYTF
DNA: TGTGCCAGTAGTATAGACAGCGACTATGGCTACACCTTC

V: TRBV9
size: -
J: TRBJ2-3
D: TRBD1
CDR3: CASSMQGAVQDTQYF
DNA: TGTGCCAGCAGCATGCAGGGGGCAGTACAAGATACGCAGTATTTT

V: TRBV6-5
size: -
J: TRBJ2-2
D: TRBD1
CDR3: CASSGIQGAGELFF
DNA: TGTGCCAGCAGTGGGATACAGGGGGCCGGGGAGCTGTTTTTT

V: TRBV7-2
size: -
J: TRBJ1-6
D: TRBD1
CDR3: CASSPQGKLNSPLHF
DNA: TGTGCCAGCAGCCCACAGGGGAAACTTAATTCACCCCTCCACTTT

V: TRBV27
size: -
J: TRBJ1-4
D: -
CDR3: CASSSGTNEKLFF
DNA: TGTGCCAGCAGTTCCGGGACTAATGAAAAACTGTTTTTT

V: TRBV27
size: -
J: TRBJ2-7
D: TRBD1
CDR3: CASSLATGNEQYF
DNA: TGTGCCAGCAGTTTGGCGACAGGGAACGAGCAGTACTTC

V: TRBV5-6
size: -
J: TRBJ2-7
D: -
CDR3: CASSLDRGEQYF
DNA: TGTGCCAGCAGCTTGGACAGAGGCGAGCAGTACTTC

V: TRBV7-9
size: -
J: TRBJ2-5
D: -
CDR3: CASQRGGAIETQYF
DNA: TGTGCCTCCCAGAGAGGGGGGGCGATCGAGACCCAGTACTTC

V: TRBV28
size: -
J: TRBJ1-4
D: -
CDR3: CASRGSASFEKLFF
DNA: TGTGCCAGCAGGGGTTCAGCAAGCTTTGAAAAACTGTTTTTT

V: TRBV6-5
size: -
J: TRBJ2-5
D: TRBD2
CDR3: CASSYIWGEGQETQYF
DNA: TGTGCCAGCAGTTATATTTGGGGGGAGGGCCAAGAGACCCAGTACTTC

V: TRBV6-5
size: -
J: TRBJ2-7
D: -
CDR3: CASSYSRGSRDYEQYF
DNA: TGTGCCAGCAGTTACTCGAGGGGTAGCAGGGACTACGAGCAGTACTTC

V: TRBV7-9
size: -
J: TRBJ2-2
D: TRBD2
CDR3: CASSLETGGSSGELFF
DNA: TGTGCCAGCAGCTTAGAGACGGGAGGGTCCTCCGGGGAGCTGTTTTTT

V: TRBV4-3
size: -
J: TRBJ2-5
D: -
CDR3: CASSQDQEETQYF
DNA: TGCGCCAGCAGCCAAGATCAAGAAGAGACCCAGTACTTC

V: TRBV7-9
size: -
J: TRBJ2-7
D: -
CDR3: CASSQITYEQYF
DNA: TGTGCCAGCAGCCAAATCACCTACGAGCAGTACTTC

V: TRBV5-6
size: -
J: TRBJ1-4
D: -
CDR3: CASSWLGELFF
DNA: TGTGCCAGCAGCTGGCTGGGGGAACTGTTTTTT

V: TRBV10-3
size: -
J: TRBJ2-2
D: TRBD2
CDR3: CAIGLAGGGTGELFF
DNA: TGTGCCATAGGACTAGCGGGGGGCGGTACCGGGGAGCTGTTTTTT

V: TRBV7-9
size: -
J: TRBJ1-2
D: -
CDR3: CASSGSGSYGYTF
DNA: TGTGCCAGCAGCGGGTCAGGGTCTTATGGCTACACCTTC

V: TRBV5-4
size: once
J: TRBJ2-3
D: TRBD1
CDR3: CASRPGTGGTDTQYF
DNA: TGTGCCAGCCGCCCTGGAACAGGGGGCACAGATACGCAGTATTTT

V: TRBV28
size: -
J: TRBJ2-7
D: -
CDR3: CASSFSTAEQYF
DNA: TGTGCCAGCAGTTTCAGCACGGCAGAGCAGTACTTC

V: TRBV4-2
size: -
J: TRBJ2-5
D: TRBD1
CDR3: CASSQEQGLGETQYF
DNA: TGTGCCAGCAGCCAAGAACAGGGGCTGGGGGAGACCCAGTACTTC